The 31 T cell receptor beta chains in this list originate from one sample, sequenced in a study of T cells in Graves' hyperthyroidism and ophthalmopathy. TCR beta CDR3 sequences were amplified from RNA transcripts. TCR CDR3 underwent first-round RT-PCR with the HTBI primer set. TCRdb re-called the multiplex PCR reads through MiXCR, storing one row per CDR3 protein. The repertoire consists of hundreds of thousands of distinct CDR3 sequences, with 35% to 40% occurring once and the leading ten covering approximately 8.7%. Sample: blood. These receptors all stem from a man between 18 and 35 years old with Graves' hyperthyroidism.

The chain recombines TRBV7-8 with TRBJ1-1, with TRBD1 identical over 10 bases. Losses at the gene ends were 5 bases for V and 10 bases for J; bases not matched to a gene: 4. Germline V lookup: CDR1 SGHVS, CDR2 FQNEAQ. This CDR3 spans 12 amino acids. The CDR3 nucleotides read TGTGCCAGCAGCCGAGGACAGGGGGTAGCTTTCTTT. It translates to CASSRGQGVAFF.

The chain combines TRBV7-9 with TRBJ2-5, with 12 bases that match TRBD1. The CDR3 totals 16 residues. V was pared by 2 bases and J by 7 bases, with 8 bases of the junction left unmatched. Germline lookup yields CDR1 SEHNR and CDR2 FQNEAQ (reference sequence). The CDR3 spells CASSLIGTGGGGTQYF. The CDR3 DNA is TGTGCCAGCAGCTTAATCGGGACAGGGGGCGGGGGGACCCAGTACTTC.

This clonotype has just one count. This sequence may be a read error, since a much larger clone differs from it by one base. This chain links TRBV29-1 with TRBJ2-2, with 7 bases matching TRBD1. Germline assignment: CDR1 SQVTM and CDR2 ANQGSEA. The CDR3 extends over 15 amino acids. V shed 1 base, J shed 4 bases, and the junction held 6 bases outside the gene matches. DNA of the CDR3: TGCAGCGTTGAAGGACAGGGAAAGAGCACCGGGGAGCTGTTTTTT. Protein sequence: CSVEGQGKSTGELFF.

This clonotype was found a few times. The V gene is TRBV7-9, the J gene TRBJ2-7; 7 bases fit TRBD1. The CDR3 totals 13 residues. V was clipped by 8 bases and J by 0 bases; unmatched bases: 4. Germline lookup yields CDR1 SEHNR and CDR2 FQNEAQ (reference sequence). CDR3 loop: CASRGQISYEQYF. CDR3 sequence (DNA): TGTGCCAGCCGGGGACAGATCTCCTACGAGCAGTACTTC.

There are a few counts of this clonotype. The chain employs TRBV12-3 or TRBV12-4 and TRBJ1-1; D possibly corresponds to TRBD1 (5 bases). The CDR3 spans 15 residues. The ends were cut back, 6 bases at V and 1 base at J, with 15 bases in the middle. This chain's CDR3 is CASSFLITGNTEAFF. The CDR3 DNA reads as TGTGCCAGCAGCTTTCTCATAACAGGGAACACTGAAGCTTTCTTT.

The rearrangement links TRBV29-1 to TRBJ1-5, with D perhaps matching TRBD1 (5 bases). Trimming stripped 6 bases from V and 10 bases from J, with 28 bases between. The CDR3 covers 16 residues. Germline assignment: CDR1 SQVTM and CDR2 ANQGSEA. Here the CDR3 reads CSVGAGLAGYEQPQHF. CDR3 DNA: TGCAGCGTGGGAGCGGGACTAGCGGGATATGAGCAACCCCAGCATTTT.

The chain carries TRBV7-2 and TRBJ1-4; tentatively, D is TRBD1 (5 bases). Deletions cut 4 bases from V and 8 bases from J, with 17 bases between. The CDR3 length is 15 residues. From germline, CDR1 is SGHTA and CDR2 FQGNSA. The CDR3 region has the DNA TGTGCCAGCAGCTACGGAGGGGCCCGAGGAGAAAAACTGTTTTTT. The encoded protein is CASSYGGARGEKLFF.

The V and J genes are TRBV5-1 and TRBJ1-1, with D unresolved. This CDR3 comprises 16 residues. The V gene lost 0 bases and the J gene lost 3 bases, with 15 bases spanning the gap. Germline V gene lookup returns CDR1 SGHRS and CDR2 YFSETQ. CDR3 protein: CASSLGVIDGDTEAFF. The CDR3, as DNA: TGCGCCAGCAGCTTGGGGGTGATAGACGGGGACACTGAAGCTTTCTTT.

The chain combines TRBV15 with TRBJ1-6, with 9 bases aligning to TRBD1. The CDR3 is 16 residues long. Trimming cost V 0 bases and J 11 bases; bases outside gene matches: 8. Germline loops: CDR1 LNHNV, CDR2 YYDKDF (reference sequence). CDR3 amino acids: CATSRDEGQGGPPLHF. The CDR3 DNA reads as TGTGCCACCAGCAGAGATGAGGGACAGGGAGGGCCACCCCTCCACTTT.

The chain couples TRBV7-9 to TRBJ1-5; TRBD1 is a possible D gene (6 bases). Germline V lookup: CDR1 SEHNR, CDR2 FQNEAQ (reference sequence). This CDR3 has 16 amino acids. The V end was cut by 0 bases, the J end by 2 bases, with 11 bases between. CDR3 protein: CASSLAGTRGNQPQHF. Written as DNA, the CDR3 is TGTGCCAGCAGCTTAGCCGGGACAAGAGGCAATCAGCCCCAGCATTTT. Full variable domain (outside the CDR3, taken from reference TRBV7-9 and TRBJ1-5): DTGVSQNPRHKITKRGQNVTFRCDPISEHNRLYWYRQTLGQGPEFLTYFQNEAQLEKSRLLSDRFSAERPKGSFSTLEIQRTEQGDSAMYLCASSLAGTRGNQPQHFGDGTRLSIL.

V gene TRBV10-3 combines with J gene TRBJ1-6, with a weak D call TRBD1 (6 bases). The length of the CDR3 is 15 residues. Germline V CDR1 and CDR2: ENHRY, SYGVKD. Trimming removed 6 bases from V and 12 bases from J, with 21 bases in between. DNA of the CDR3: TGTGCCATCAGCTCCCGACTATCGACAGGCGGACCCCTCCACTTT. Encoded protein: CAISSRLSTGGPLHF.

This rearrangement joins TRBV19 to TRBJ2-2; a weak D match, TRBD1 (6 bases). CDR1 is LNHDA and CDR2 is SQIVND in the germline V gene (reference sequence). V was clipped by 4 bases and J by 8 bases, with 20 bases between them. The CDR3 is made up of 16 amino acids. Here the CDR3 DNA reads TGTGCCAGTAGTACCCGAGCGACAGGAAGGACTGGGGAGCTGTTTTTT. This gives the protein CASSTRATGRTGELFF.

The CDR3 DNA reads as TGTGCCAGCAGTTTCCGACAGGGCACTGAAGCTTTCTTT. Translation gives CASSFRQGTEAFF. The rearrangement links TRBV12-3 or TRBV12-4 to TRBJ1-1, with TRBD1 matching over 7 bases. J gave up 4 bases and V 3 bases, and 2 bases lay outside the gene matches. CDR3 length: 13 amino acids.

The chain uses TRBV6-5 and TRBJ1-3, with 9 bases fitting TRBD1. The germline V gene encodes CDR1 MNHEY and CDR2 SVGAGI. V shed 5 bases, J shed 8 bases, and the junction held 4 bases outside the gene matches. The CDR3 is made up of 13 amino acids. CDR3 residues: CASSPGQGHTIYF. The CDR3 nucleotides are TGTGCCAGCAGTCCCGGACAGGGGCACACCATATATTTT.

This chain links TRBV29-1 with TRBJ1-5, with 8 nucleotides matching TRBD1. Germline V gene data show CDR1 as SQVTM and CDR2 as ANQGSEA. The trim removed 7 bases at V and 1 base at J, leaving 3 bases unmatched. This CDR3 has 13 residues. Here the CDR3 DNA reads TGCAGCGCGCGGACAGGGAGCAATCAGCCCCAGCATTTT. Translation: CSARTGSNQPQHF.

The CDR3 sequence: CASSRTRTGQETQYF. CDR3 bases: TGTGCCAGCAGCCGAACGCGGACAGGGCAAGAGACCCAGTACTTC. The chain carries TRBV7-2 and TRBJ2-5; 8 nucleotides match TRBD1. This CDR3 comprises 15 residues. In germline, CDR1 is SGHTA, CDR2 FQGNSA. The V segment lost 5 bases and the J segment 2 bases; nucleotides outside the gene matches: 7.

The chain employs TRBV7-2 and TRBJ1-5, with D perhaps TRBD1 (5 bases). The ends were cut back, 5 bases at V and 1 base at J, with 9 bases in the middle. The CDR3 consists of 14 residues. Looked up from germline, CDR1 is SGHTA and CDR2 is FQGNSA. CDR3 nucleotides: TGTGCCAGCAGCCACCGGGGGAGCAATCAGCCCCAGCATTTT. This gives the protein CASSHRGSNQPQHF.

In this sample, this clonotype turned up many times. This chain links TRBV29-1 with TRBJ1-6; D call uncertain. The CDR3 extends over 14 amino acids. V lost 4 bases, J lost 9 bases, and 16 bases lay in between. In germline, CDR1 is SQVTM, CDR2 ANQGSEA. CDR3 sequence (DNA): TGCAGCGTTGTGTTGTCAACTGAGGGTTCACCCCTCCACTTT. It is translated as CSVVLSTEGSPLHF.

DNA for the CDR3: TGCAGTGCTAGAGATGCGGCCGGGGAGCTGTTTTTT. Its translation is CSARDAAGELFF. This sequence joins TRBV20-1 and TRBJ2-2, with D hard to call. Trimming cost V 0 bases and J 6 bases, with 5 bases left between them. Germline assignment: CDR1 DFQATT and CDR2 SNEGSKA (reference sequence). The CDR3 is 12 residues long.

The V gene is TRBV9, the J gene TRBJ2-2, with 12 nucleotides matching TRBD2. The V segment lost 3 bases and the J segment 5 bases; nucleotides outside the gene matches: 2. The germline V gene has CDR1 SGDLS and CDR2 YYNGEE. The CDR3 runs 15 residues. The DNA of the CDR3 is TGTGCCAGCAGCGGAGGACTAGCGGGGACCGGGGAGCTGTTTTTT. It is translated as CASSGGLAGTGELFF. Drawing the rest from reference TRBV9 and TRBJ2-2, the complete variable domain is DSGVTQTPKHLITATGQRVTLRCSPRSGDLSVYWYQQSLDQGLQFLIQYYNGEERAKGNILERFSAQQFPDLHSELNLSSLELGDSALYFCASSGGLAGTGELFFGEGSRLTVL.

The chain links TRBV4-1 to TRBJ2-7; 7 nucleotides align to TRBD2. Losses at the gene ends were 2 bases for V and 5 bases for J; bases not matched to a gene: 9. CDR1 is MGHRA and CDR2 is YSYEKL in the germline V gene. The CDR3 is 15 amino acids. The CDR3 spells CASSQRAGINDEQYF. DNA of the CDR3: TGCGCCAGCAGCCAAAGAGCGGGGATTAACGACGAGCAGTACTTC.

This rearrangement joins TRBV10-3 to TRBJ2-7, with D possibly TRBD2 on 5 matching bases. The CDR3 is 15 amino acids. The germline CDR1 and CDR2 sequences are ENHRY and SYGVKD. The V and J ends lost 10 bases and 3 bases respectively, with 22 bases between them. The CDR3 is CASGYTTSGIYEQYF. CDR3 bases: TGTGCCAGCGGTTACACGACCTCCGGGATCTACGAGCAGTACTTC.

In this sample, this clonotype turned up many times. The chain combines TRBV12-3 or TRBV12-4 with TRBJ1-4, with 7 nucleotides matching TRBD1. The junction had 8 bases not matched to a gene; V was cut back by 6 bases and J by 10 bases. The CDR3 is 13 amino acids. This CDR3 reads CASRPGTVRKLFF. The CDR3 DNA is TGTGCCAGCAGACCCGGGACAGTTAGAAAACTGTTTTTT.

This clonotype was seen just once. Germline is not matched at one junction end, which may reflect a read error. V gene TRBV7-6 combines with J gene TRBJ2-2; a weak D match, TRBD2 (6 bases). Germline V gene data show CDR1 as SGHVS and CDR2 as FNYEAQ. This CDR3 region has 19 residues. The CDR3 DNA is TGCGCCAGCAGCCCGATATCTCCTAGCGAGAGTTTTGTTGGCGGGGAGCTGTTTTTT. Residues: CASSPISPSESFVGGELFF.

This clonotype occurred a few times. The chain uses TRBV7-9 and TRBJ2-5, with a possible D match to TRBD2 (6 bases). In germline, CDR1 is SEHNR, CDR2 FQNEAQ (reference sequence). The CDR3 consists of 14 residues. Deletions cut 3 bases from V and 1 base from J, with 9 bases between. In nucleotides, the CDR3 is TGTGCCAGCAGCTTGGCGACTAGCCAAGAGACCCAGTACTTC. Translation: CASSLATSQETQYF.

This clonotype was seen many times. The rearrangement links TRBV7-2 to TRBJ1-2; maybe TRBD1 (5 bases). Germline lookup yields CDR1 SGHTA and CDR2 FQGNSA. V was clipped by 5 bases and J by 6 bases, with 10 bases between them. CDR3 length equals 12 residues. The CDR3 nucleotides read TGTGCCAGCAGCCGCGACAGTCATGGCTACACCTTC. The encoded protein is CASSRDSHGYTF.

The chain has TRBV7-9 and TRBJ2-2, with a possible D match to TRBD1 (5 bases). The CDR3 has 16 amino acids. Germline-derived CDR1 and CDR2 are SEHNR and FQNEAQ (reference sequence). V was trimmed by 2 bases and J by 4 bases, leaving 14 bases between them. CDR3 loop: CASSLIHRQSTGELFF. CDR3 DNA sequence: TGTGCCAGCAGCTTAATTCATCGACAGAGCACCGGGGAGCTGTTTTTT.

This clonotype has a count of ten or more. J is TRBJ2-5 and V is TRBV25-1, with TRBD1 matching 7 bases. This CDR3 has 14 amino acids. Germline V gives CDR1 MGHDK, CDR2 SYGVNS. With 4 bases clipped from V and 5 bases from J, the junction kept 7 bases outside the gene matches. The CDR3 sequence is CASSAGQVLETQYF. In DNA, the CDR3 is TGTGCCAGCAGTGCCGGACAGGTTCTGGAGACCCAGTACTTC. The entire variable domain, with the rest obtained from reference TRBV25-1 and TRBJ2-5, is as follows: EADIYQTPRYLVIGTGKKITLECSQTMGHDKMYWYQQDPGMELHLIHYSYGVNSTEKGDLSSESTVSRIRTEHFPLTLESARPSHTSQYLCASSAGQVLETQYFGPGTRLLVL.

Comments on this clonotype: This may arise from a read error, as a much more abundant clone is one base away. This chain joins TRBV29-1 and TRBJ2-5; D call uncertain. CDR3 length equals 11 residues. Germline V gene data show CDR1 as SQVTM and CDR2 as ANQGSEA. CDR3 nucleotides: TGCAGCGAACGACGGCAAGAGACCCAGTGCTTC. Encoded protein: CSERRQETQCF. Complete variable domain (other parts from reference TRBV29-1 and TRBJ2-5): SAVISQKPSRDICQRGTSLTIQCQVDSQVTMMFWYRQQPGQSLTLIATANQGSEATYESGFVIDKFPISRPNLTFSTLTVSNMSPEDSSIYLCSERRQETQCFGPGTRLLVL.

The V gene is TRBV5-1, the J gene TRBJ2-5; unclear D gene. CDR1 SGHRS and CDR2 YFSETQ come from the germline V gene. The CDR3 consists of 14 residues. Trimming pared 6 bases from V and 2 bases from J, leaving 14 bases between. The CDR3 sequence: CASTPQPSQETQYF. CDR3 DNA sequence: TGCGCCAGCACCCCCCAACCCAGTCAAGAGACCCAGTACTTC.

V gene TRBV7-3 combines with J gene TRBJ1-6; 8 bases map to TRBD1. CDR3 size: 14 residues. Germline V gene lookup returns CDR1 SGHTA and CDR2 FQGTGA. V was pared by 4 bases and J by 5 bases, with 1 base of the junction left unmatched. DNA of the CDR3: TGTGCCAGCAGCTCGGACAGGGATAATTCACCCCTCCACTTT. Its translation: CASSSDRDNSPLHF.